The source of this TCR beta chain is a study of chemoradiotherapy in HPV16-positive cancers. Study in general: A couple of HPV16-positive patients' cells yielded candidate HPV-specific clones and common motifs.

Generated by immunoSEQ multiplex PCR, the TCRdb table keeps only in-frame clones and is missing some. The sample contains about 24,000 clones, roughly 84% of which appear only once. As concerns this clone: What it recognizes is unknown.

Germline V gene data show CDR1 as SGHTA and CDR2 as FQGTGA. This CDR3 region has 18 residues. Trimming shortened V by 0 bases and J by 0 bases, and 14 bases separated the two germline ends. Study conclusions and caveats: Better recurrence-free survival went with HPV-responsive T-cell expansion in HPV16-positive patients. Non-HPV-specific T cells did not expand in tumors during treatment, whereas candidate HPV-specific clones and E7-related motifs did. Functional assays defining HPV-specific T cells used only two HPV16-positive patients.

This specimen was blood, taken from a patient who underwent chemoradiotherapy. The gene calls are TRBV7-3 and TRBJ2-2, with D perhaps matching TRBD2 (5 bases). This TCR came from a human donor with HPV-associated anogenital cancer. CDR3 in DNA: TGTGCCAGCAGCTTAACACATCTGCGGGCGACGAACACCGGGGAGCTGTTTTTT. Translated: CASSLTHLRATNTGELFF.